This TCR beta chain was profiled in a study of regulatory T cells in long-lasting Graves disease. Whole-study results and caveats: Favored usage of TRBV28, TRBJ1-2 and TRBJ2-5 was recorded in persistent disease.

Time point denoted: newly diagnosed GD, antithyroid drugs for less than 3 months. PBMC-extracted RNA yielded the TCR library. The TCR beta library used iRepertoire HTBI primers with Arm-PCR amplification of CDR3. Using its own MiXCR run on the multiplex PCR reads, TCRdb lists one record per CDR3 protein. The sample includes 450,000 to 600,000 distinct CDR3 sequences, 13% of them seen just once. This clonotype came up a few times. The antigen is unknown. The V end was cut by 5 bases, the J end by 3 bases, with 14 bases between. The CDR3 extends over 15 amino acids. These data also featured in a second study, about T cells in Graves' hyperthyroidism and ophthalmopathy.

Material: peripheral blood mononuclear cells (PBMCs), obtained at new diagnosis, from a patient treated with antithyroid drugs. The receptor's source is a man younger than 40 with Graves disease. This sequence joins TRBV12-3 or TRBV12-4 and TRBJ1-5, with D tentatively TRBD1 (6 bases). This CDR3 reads CASSIQTGINQPQHF. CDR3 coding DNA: TGTGCCAGCAGTATTCAGACAGGAATCAATCAGCCCCAGCATTTT.